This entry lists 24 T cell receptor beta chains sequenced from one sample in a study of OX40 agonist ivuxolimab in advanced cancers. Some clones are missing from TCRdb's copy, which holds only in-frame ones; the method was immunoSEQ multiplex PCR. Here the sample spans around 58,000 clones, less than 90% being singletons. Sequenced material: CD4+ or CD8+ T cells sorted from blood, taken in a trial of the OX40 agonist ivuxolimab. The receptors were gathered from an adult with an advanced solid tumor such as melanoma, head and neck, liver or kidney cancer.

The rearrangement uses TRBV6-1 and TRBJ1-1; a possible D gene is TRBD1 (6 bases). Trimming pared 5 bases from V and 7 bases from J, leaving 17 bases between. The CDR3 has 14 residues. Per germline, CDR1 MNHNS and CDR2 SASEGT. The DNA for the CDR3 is TGTGCCAGCAGTTTCATACAGGACAGTTTTGAAGCTTTCTTT. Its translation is CASSFIQDSFEAFF.

The CDR3 DNA follows: TGCAGTGCTCAGGGCAATGAGCAGTTCTTC. It yields the protein CSAQGNEQFF. The V and J genes are TRBV20-1 and TRBJ2-1; tentative D call: TRBD1 (5 bases). Germline values: CDR1 DFQATT, CDR2 SNEGSKA (reference sequence). V was trimmed by 5 bases and J by 6 bases, leaving 5 bases between them. This CDR3 comprises 10 residues.

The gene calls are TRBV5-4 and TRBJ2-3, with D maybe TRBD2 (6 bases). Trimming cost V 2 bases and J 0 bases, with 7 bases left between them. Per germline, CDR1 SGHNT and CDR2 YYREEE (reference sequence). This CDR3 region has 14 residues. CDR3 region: CASSFRGSTDTQYF. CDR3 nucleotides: TGTGCCAGCAGCTTCCGGGGGAGCACAGATACGCAGTATTTT.

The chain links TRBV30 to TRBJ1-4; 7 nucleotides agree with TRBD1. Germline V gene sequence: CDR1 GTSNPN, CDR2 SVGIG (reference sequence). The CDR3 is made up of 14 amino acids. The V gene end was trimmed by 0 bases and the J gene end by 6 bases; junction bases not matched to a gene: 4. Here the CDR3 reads CAWSVQTGYEKLFF. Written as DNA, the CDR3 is TGTGCCTGGAGTGTACAGACAGGGTATGAAAAACTGTTTTTT.

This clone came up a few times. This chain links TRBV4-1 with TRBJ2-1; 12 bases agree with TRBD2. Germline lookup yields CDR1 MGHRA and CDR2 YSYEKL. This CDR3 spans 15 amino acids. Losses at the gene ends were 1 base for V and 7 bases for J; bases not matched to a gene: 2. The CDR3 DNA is TGCGCCAGCAGCCAAGGACTAGCGGGAGAGAATGAGCAGTTCTTC. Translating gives CASSQGLAGENEQFF.

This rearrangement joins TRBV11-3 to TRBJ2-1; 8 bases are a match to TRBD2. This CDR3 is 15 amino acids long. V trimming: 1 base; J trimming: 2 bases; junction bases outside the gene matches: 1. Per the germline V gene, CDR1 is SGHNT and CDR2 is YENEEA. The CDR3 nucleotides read TGTGCCAGCAGCTTAGTAGCGGGGACCTACAATGAGCAGTTCTTC. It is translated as CASSLVAGTYNEQFF. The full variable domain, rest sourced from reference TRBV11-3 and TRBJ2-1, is EAGVVQSPRYKIIEKKQPVAFWCNPISGHNTLYWYLQNLGQGPELLIRYENEEAVDDSQLPKDRFSAERLKGVDSTLKIQPAELGDSAVYLCASSLVAGTYNEQFFGPGTRLTVL.

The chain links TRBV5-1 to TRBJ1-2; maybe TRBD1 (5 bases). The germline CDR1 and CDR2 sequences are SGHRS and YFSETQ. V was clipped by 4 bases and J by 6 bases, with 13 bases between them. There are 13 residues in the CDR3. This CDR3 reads CASSAGPRDGYTF. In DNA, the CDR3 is TGCGCCAGCAGCGCGGGACCGCGAGATGGCTACACCTTC.

The DNA for the CDR3 is TGTGCCAGCAGCTCCGAATACAGGGTGGCGGGCGAGCAGTACTTC. It is translated as CASSSEYRVAGEQYF. This rearrangement joins TRBV6-5 to TRBJ2-7, with TRBD1 as a possible D gene (6 bases). Germline V gene sequence: CDR1 MNHEY, CDR2 SVGAGI. Trimming took off 6 bases at V and 6 bases at J, with 21 bases between the two ends. This CDR3 comprises 15 residues.

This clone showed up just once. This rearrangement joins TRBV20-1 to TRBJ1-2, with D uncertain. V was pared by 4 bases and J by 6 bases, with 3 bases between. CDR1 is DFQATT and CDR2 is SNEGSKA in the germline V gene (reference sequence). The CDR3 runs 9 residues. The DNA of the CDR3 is TGCAGTGCTAAGAATGGCTACACCTTC. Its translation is CSAKNGYTF.

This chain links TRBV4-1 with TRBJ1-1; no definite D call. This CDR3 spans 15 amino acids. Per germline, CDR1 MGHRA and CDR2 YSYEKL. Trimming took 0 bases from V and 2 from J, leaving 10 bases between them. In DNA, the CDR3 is TGCGCCAGCAGCCAAGAGTTTACAGTAAACACTGAAGCTTTCTTT. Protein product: CASSQEFTVNTEAFF.

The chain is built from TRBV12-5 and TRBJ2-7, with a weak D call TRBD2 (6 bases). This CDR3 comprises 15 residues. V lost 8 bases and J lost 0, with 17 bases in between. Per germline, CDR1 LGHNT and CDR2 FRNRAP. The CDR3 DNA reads TGTGCTAGTACTCTCGGGAGCGCCACCTCCTACGAGCAGTACTTC. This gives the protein CASTLGSATSYEQYF.

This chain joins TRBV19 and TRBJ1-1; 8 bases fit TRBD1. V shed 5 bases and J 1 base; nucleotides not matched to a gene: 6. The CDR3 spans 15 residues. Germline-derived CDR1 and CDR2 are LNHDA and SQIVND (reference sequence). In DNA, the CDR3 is TGTGCCAGTAGTGTACCCAGGGGGCAGAACACTGAAGCTTTCTTT. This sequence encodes CASSVPRGQNTEAFF.

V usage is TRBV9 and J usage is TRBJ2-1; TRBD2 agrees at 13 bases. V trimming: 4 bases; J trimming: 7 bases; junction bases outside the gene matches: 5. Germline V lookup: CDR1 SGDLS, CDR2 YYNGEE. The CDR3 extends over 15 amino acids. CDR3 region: CASSPRTSGGNEQFF. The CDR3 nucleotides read TGTGCCAGCAGCCCCCGGACTAGCGGGGGTAATGAGCAGTTCTTC.

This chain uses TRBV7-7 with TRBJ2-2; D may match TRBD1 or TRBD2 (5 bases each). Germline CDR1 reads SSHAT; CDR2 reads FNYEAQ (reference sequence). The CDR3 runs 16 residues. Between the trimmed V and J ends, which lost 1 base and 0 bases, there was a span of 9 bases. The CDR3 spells CASSLGSGPNTGELFF. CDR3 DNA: TGTGCCAGCAGCTTAGGGTCGGGGCCGAACACCGGGGAGCTGTTTTTT.

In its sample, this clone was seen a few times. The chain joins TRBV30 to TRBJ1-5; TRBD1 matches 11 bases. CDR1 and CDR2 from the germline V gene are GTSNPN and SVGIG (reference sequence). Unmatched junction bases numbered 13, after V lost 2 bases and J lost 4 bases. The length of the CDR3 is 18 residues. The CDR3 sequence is CAWSLPDRGLGVNQPQHF. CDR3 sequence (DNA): TGTGCCTGGAGTTTACCGGACAGGGGGCTTGGAGTGAATCAGCCCCAGCATTTT. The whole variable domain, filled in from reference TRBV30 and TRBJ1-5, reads SQTIHQWPATLVQPVGSPLSLECTVEGTSNPNLYWYRQAAGRGLQLLFYSVGIGQISSEVPQNLSASRPQDRQFILSSKKLLLSDSGFYLCAWSLPDRGLGVNQPQHFGDGTRLSIL.

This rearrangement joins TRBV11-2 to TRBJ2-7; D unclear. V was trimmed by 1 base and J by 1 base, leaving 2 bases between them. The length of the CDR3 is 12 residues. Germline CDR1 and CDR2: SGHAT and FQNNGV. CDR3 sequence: CASSLVSYEQYF. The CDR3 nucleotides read TGTGCCAGCAGCTTAGTATCCTACGAGCAGTACTTC.

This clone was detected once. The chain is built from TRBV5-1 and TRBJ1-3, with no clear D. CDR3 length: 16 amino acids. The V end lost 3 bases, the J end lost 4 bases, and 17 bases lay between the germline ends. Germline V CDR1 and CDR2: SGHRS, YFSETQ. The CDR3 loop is CASSSRAATGGNTIYF. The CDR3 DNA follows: TGCGCCAGCAGCTCCCGGGCGGCGACTGGGGGAAACACCATATATTTT. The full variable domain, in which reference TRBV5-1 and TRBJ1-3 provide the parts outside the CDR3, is KAGVTQTPRYLIKTRGQQVTLSCSPISGHRSVSWYQQTPGQGLQFLFEYFSETQRNKGNFPGRFSGRQFSNSRSEMNVSTLELGDSALYLCASSSRAATGGNTIYFGEGSWLTVV.

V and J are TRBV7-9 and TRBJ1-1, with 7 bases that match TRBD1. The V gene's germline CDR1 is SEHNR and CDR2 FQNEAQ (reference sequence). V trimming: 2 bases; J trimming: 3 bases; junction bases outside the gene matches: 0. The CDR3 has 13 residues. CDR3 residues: CASSLQGDTEAFF. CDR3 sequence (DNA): TGTGCCAGCAGCTTACAGGGGGACACTGAAGCTTTCTTT.

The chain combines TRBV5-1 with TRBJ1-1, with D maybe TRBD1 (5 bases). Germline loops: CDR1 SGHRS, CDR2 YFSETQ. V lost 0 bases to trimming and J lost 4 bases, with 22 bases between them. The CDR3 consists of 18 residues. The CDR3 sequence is CASSLGAGRALRSTEAFF. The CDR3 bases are TGCGCCAGCAGCTTGGGGGCAGGGCGAGCGTTGAGGTCCACTGAAGCTTTCTTT. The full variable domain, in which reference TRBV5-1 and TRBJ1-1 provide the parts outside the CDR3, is KAGVTQTPRYLIKTRGQQVTLSCSPISGHRSVSWYQQTPGQGLQFLFEYFSETQRNKGNFPGRFSGRQFSNSRSEMNVSTLELGDSALYLCASSLGAGRALRSTEAFFGQGTRLTVV.

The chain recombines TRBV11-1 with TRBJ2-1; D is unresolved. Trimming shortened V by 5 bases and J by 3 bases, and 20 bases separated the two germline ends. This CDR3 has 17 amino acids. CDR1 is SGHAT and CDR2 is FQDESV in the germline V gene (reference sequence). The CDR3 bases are TGTGCCAGCAGCCCCCGGAAGGGTGCGGCCGTCTACAATGAGCAGTTCTTC. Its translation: CASSPRKGAAVYNEQFF.

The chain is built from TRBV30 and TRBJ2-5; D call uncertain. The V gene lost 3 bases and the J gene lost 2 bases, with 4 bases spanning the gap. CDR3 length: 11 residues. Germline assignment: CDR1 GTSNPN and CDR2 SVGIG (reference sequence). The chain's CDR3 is CAWSPQETQYF. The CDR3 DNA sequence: TGTGCCTGGAGCCCGCAAGAGACCCAGTACTTC.

As DNA, the CDR3 is TGTGCCAGCAGCAAAGACACGAACACCGGGGAGCTGTTTTTT. Its protein is CASSKDTNTGELFF. The gene calls are TRBV5-5 and TRBJ2-2; unclear D gene. The CDR3 contains 14 residues. V was pared by 4 bases and J by 0 bases, with 7 bases between. The germline V gene has CDR1 SGHKS and CDR2 YYEKEE (reference sequence).

Here the CDR3 reads CASRIQGSSGNTIYF. The CDR3 bases are TGTGCCAGTAGAATACAGGGTTCCTCTGGAAACACCATATATTTT. The V call is TRBV6-1, the J call TRBJ1-3, with a possible D match to TRBD1 (6 bases). Germline values: CDR1 MNHNS, CDR2 SASEGT. The CDR3 covers 15 residues. V lost 9 bases, J lost 0 bases, and 15 bases lay in between.

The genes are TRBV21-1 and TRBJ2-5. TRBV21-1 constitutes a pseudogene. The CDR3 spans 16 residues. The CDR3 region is CASSKRRTCRIGTQYF. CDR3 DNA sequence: TGTGCCAGCAGCAAACGTCGGACCTGCAGGATAGGGACCCAGTACTTC.